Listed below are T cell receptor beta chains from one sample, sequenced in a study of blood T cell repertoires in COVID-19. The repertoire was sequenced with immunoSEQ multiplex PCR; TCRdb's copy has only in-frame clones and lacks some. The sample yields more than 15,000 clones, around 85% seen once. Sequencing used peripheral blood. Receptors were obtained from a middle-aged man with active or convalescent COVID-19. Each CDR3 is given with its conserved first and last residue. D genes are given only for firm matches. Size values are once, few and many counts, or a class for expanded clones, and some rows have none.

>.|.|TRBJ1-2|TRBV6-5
CASASGGGDTYGYTF
TGTGCCAGCGCGTCGGGAGGGGGAGATACCTATGGCTACACCTTC
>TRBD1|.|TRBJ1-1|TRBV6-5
CASSGQEDTEAFF
TGTGCCAGCAGCGGACAGGAGGACACTGAAGCTTTCTTT
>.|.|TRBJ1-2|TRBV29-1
CSVGQDYGYTF
TGCAGCGTGGGCCAGGACTATGGCTACACCTTC
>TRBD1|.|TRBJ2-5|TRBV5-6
CASSFLDRGFGETQYF
TGTGCCAGCAGCTTTCTGGACAGGGGGTTCGGAGAGACCCAGTACTTC
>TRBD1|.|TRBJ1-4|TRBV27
CASSWGTGYNQNEKLFF
TGTGCCAGCAGTTGGGGGACAGGATACAATCAAAATGAAAAACTGTTTTTT
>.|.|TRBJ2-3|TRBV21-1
CASSKGQNTQYF
TGTGCCAGCAGCAAAGGGCAGAATACGCAGTATTTT
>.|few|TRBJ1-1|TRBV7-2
CASSAGHNTEAFF
TGTGCCAGCAGCGCCGGTCATAACACTGAAGCTTTCTTT
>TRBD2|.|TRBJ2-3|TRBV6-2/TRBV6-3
CASSYGTSGTDTQYF
TGTGCCAGCAGTTACGGGACTAGCGGCACAGATACGCAGTATTTT
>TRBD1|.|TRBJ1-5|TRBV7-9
CASSLAPGQGSFNQPQHF
TGTGCCAGCAGCTTGGCCCCGGGACAGGGCTCCTTCAATCAGCCCCAGCATTTT
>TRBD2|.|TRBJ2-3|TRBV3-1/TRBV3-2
CASSQAGGASDTQYF
TGTGCCAGCAGCCAAGCCGGGGGGGCTTCAGATACGCAGTATTTT
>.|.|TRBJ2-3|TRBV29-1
CSVERGFGTDTQYF
TGCAGCGTTGAAAGGGGATTTGGGACAGATACGCAGTATTTT
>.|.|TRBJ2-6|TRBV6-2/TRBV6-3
CASSYSSPRGKFSGANVLTF
TGTGCCAGCAGTTACTCCAGTCCCCGTGGCAAGTTCTCTGGGGCCAACGTCCTGACTTTC
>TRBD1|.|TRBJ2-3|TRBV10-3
CAISDRGQDTQYF
TGTGCCATCAGTGACAGGGGGCAAGATACGCAGTATTTT
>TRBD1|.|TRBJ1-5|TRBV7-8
CASSPGGLNQPQHF
TGTGCCAGCAGCCCAGGGGGGCTCAATCAGCCCCAGCATTTT
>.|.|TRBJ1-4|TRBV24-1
CATIPTGGLYEKLFF
TGTGCCACCATTCCTACGGGGGGTCTATATGAAAAACTGTTTTTT
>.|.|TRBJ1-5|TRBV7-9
CASSLGLQPQHF
TGTGCCAGCAGCTTAGGACTCCAGCCCCAGCATTTT
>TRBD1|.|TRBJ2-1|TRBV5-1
CASSEGQGNNEQFF
TGCGCCAGCAGCGAGGGACAGGGGAATAATGAGCAGTTCTTC
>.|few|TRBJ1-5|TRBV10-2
CASSEEVQPQHF
TGCGCCAGCAGTGAGGAGGTCCAGCCCCAGCATTTT
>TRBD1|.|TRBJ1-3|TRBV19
CASSTGTGRGNTIYF
TGTGCCAGTAGTACTGGGACAGGGCGAGGAAACACCATATATTTT
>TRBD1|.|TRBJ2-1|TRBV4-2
CASSQSGQGARNEQFF
TGTGCCAGCAGCCAATCGGGACAGGGGGCCCGAAATGAGCAGTTCTTC
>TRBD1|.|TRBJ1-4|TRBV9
CASRAGTALREKLFF
TGTGCCAGCAGGGCCGGGACAGCCTTAAGGGAAAAACTGTTTTTT
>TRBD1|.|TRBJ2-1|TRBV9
CASSVGQGALYEQFF
TGTGCCAGCAGCGTAGGACAGGGGGCTCTTTATGAGCAGTTCTTC
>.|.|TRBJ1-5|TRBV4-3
CASSQAARNNQPQHF
TGCGCCAGCAGCCAAGCTGCGCGGAACAATCAGCCCCAGCATTTT
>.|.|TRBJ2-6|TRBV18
CASSPPTGPGANVLTF
TGTGCCAGCTCACCACCCACAGGGCCTGGGGCCAACGTCCTGACTTTC
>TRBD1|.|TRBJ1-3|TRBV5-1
CASSWAGTGGFGNTIYF
TGCGCCAGCAGCTGGGCCGGGACAGGGGGTTTCGGAAACACCATATATTTT
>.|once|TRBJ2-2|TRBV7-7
CASSLDGPGELFF
TGTGCTAGCAGCTTAGATGGGCCCGGGGAGCTGTTTTTT
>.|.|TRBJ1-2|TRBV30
CAWSPPQGIRYGYTF
TGTGCCTGGAGTCCCCCCCAGGGTATTAGATATGGCTACACCTTC
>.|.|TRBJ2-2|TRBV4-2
CASSQDRRENTGELFF
TGTGCCAGCAGCCAAGATCGTCGAGAGAACACCGGGGAGCTGTTTTTT
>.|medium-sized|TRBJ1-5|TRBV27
CASSLDSVHSNQPQHF
TGTGCCAGCAGTTTAGACTCAGTCCATAGCAATCAGCCCCAGCATTTT
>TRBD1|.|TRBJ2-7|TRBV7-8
CASSSNRDREGWSYEQYF
TGTGCCAGCAGCTCGAACCGGGACAGGGAGGGTTGGAGTTACGAGCAGTACTTC
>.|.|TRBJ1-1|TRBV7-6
CASSRFPPGQNTEAFF
TGTGCCAGCAGCCGTTTTCCACCGGGACAGAACACTGAAGCTTTCTTT
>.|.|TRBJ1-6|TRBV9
CASSAQDSYYNSPLHF
TGTGCCAGCAGCGCGCAAGACAGTTACTATAATTCACCCCTCCACTTT
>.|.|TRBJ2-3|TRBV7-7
CASSPARADTQYF
TGTGCCAGCAGCCCCGCCCGGGCAGATACGCAGTATTTT
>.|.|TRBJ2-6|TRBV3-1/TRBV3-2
CASSPNSGYSGANVLTF
TGTGCCAGCAGCCCCAATTCAGGCTACTCTGGGGCCAACGTCCTGACTTTC
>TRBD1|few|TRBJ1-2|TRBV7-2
CASSFEYGTGGADYGYTF
TGTGCCAGCAGCTTTGAATACGGGACAGGGGGCGCGGACTATGGCTACACCTTC